Listed below are T cell receptor beta chains from one sample, sequenced in a study of cytomegalovirus exposure and HLA in healthy donors. Method: immunoSEQ multiplex PCR; TCRdb's copy keeps in-frame clones and lacks some. The data show some 110,000 clones, about 13% seen once. Sequencing was done on a sample of PBMCs. Receptors originate from a man aged 40-49 years in good health and CMV-seropositive. The conserved cysteine and the conserved F or W are not part of the CDR3 here.

TRBV5-4	TRBJ1-1	ASSLVRQGGMNTEAF
TRBV18	TRBJ2-2	ASSPSWRLGTGELF
TRBV6-5	TRBJ2-2	ASSLAGGGTGELF
TRBV6-5	TRBJ1-2	ASMRGTESPGGYT
TRBV6-4	TRBJ2-3	ASSRLAEGTDTQY
TRBV2	TRBJ2-2	ASSERVAGELF
TRBV4-2	TRBJ2-1	ASSHLRDGHNEQF
TRBV27	TRBJ1-1	ASSLSRPWLNTEAF
TRBV2	TRBJ2-5	ASSMTSGGTQY
TRBV27	TRBJ1-2	ASSLTGSAYGYT
TRBV28	TRBJ2-7	ASSSGDRGEQY
TRBV11-3	TRBJ2-2	ASSPGHRATGELF
TRBV29-1	TRBJ1-2	SVGAPGQVKRTSYGYT
TRBV28	TRBJ2-3	ASSSAVTQY
TRBV13	TRBJ2-1	ASSLGLAAYNEQF
TRBV30	TRBJ2-3	AWRASGHGADTQY
TRBV7-2	TRBJ2-5	ASSLGSSGRGETQY